This TCR beta chain is from a study of beta chain features in type 1 diabetes (dated by TCRdb to the late 2010s). With respect to the entire study: Mean age, gender distribution, total cell number and subset yield did not differ between patients and healthy donors. Across all samples, 90 million to 130 million sorted cells were examined, and cell number per subset correlated strongly with RNA yield. In the study, TCRB repertoires of sorted circulating CD4+ T cell subsets from recently diagnosed type 1 diabetes patients were compared with those of matched healthy donors. Regulatory and stem cell-like memory subsets were obtained from only 8 patients and about 8 healthy donors, while naive and central memory subsets were obtained from all 28 donors.

The entire isolated RNA was reverse transcribed using the High Capacity cDNA Reverse Transcription Kit, and thus expressed TCRB transcripts were sequenced. Deep immunoSEQ sequencing was performed on naive, central memory and regulatory T cell samples, with an average of approximately 4 million total reads per sample. Sorted cells were lysed in RLT buffer, and RNA was extracted using DNase-treated RNeasy Micro or Mini kits according to cell number. Each cell subset was processed on its own to prevent cross-contamination, while patient and healthy donor samples were processed together. TCRB sequences were amplified from cDNA with the immunoSEQ multiplex PCR, producing 87-bp fragments spanning the CDR3 region. Sequencing of the amplicons was done on the Illumina HiSeq platform. Per the authors' processing: Synthetic template baselines were used to correct PCR bias computationally, reads within Hamming distance 2 were collapsed together, and singletons that could not be merged were discarded. Reads were aligned against IMGT so that V, D and J genes, CDR3 length and insertions or deletions at six rearrangement sites could be assigned. Within each subset, clonotype counts were normalized to sorted cell number, and only after that were true diversity and Gini coefficients computed with the tcR R package. The overlap coefficient, calculated on TCRB nucleotide sequences, was used to quantify repertoire sharing. This immuneACCESS table, as held by TCRdb, lists in-frame sequences with V and J called but not all clones. Of the missing ones, under half trace to an unresolved V gene in checked studies; the others have no known cause. The V and J calls and clone size come from that table; D and trimming were worked out from the DNA. The sample profile shows 300,000 to 350,000 clones; roughly 8% of them were found once. 0.44% of the sample is held by the ten biggest clonotypes.

Beyond this particular receptor, the publication reports: At VDJ recombination sites, patients with type 1 diabetes made fewer insertions and deleted more nucleotides, a pattern implying thymic rearrangement abnormalities. Sequencing cDNA rather than genomic DNA could over-represent highly expressing activated cells, although activation and CD3 levels did not differ between groups. Shorter templates might be favored by PCR, yet because patient and control samples were amplified and corrected together, any such skew would affect both groups equally. Naive, central memory and regulatory TCRB repertoires appeared to be more alike among patients than among healthy donors. HLA sub-analyses involved small numbers of individuals, so any influence of HLA type on TCRB rearrangement remained unresolved. A moderate but significant shortening of TCRB CDR3 length was observed in type 1 diabetes patients in all four CD4+ subsets.

As encoded in the germline V gene (reference sequence), CDR1 is MNHEY while CDR2 is SMNVEV. V sheds 3 bases and J sheds 2 bases, leaving 12 bases between their ends. The CDR3 holds 15 amino acids from the cysteine to the phenylalanine. Only the CDR3 DNA is retained, 45 bases long and in frame from the first base. About this clone: There is no known antigen for this receptor. No base-level quality is on record; no much larger clone is a single base apart.

Each donor gave one peripheral blood draw, averaging approximately 110 mL, which was collected into heparinised tubes. Naive, central memory, regulatory and stem cell-like memory CD4+ T cells were sorted on a BD FACSAria II using a panel including CD45RO, CCR7, CD25, CD127, CD95 and CD27. A purity above 95% was achieved for all sorted populations. PBMCs were isolated immediately by Lymphoprep density gradient centrifugation and stained directly without culture. So that batch effects would be minimized, each experiment stained and sorted samples in pairs, pairing one healthy donor with one patient. The rearrangement combines TRBV27 with TRBJ2-3, with no reliable assignment of the D segment. Sequencing used central memory CD4+ T cells from blood. This TCR derives from a woman aged 18-35 years in good health. The CDR3 region: CASSFARIDTDTQYF. The DNA is TGTGCCAGCAGTTTTGCCAGGATAGACACAGATACGCAGTATTTT.